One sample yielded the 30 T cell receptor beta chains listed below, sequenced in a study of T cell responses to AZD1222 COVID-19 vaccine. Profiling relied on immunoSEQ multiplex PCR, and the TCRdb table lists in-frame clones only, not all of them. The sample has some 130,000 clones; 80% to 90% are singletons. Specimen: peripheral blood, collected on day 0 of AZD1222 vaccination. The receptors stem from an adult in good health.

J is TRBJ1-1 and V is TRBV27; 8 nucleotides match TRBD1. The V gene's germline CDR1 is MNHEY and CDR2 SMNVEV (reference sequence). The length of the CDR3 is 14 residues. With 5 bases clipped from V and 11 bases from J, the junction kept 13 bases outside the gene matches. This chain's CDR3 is CASSALGTGSRAFF. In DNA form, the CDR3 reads TGTGCCAGCAGTGCCCTCGGGACAGGATCTCGCGCTTTCTTT.

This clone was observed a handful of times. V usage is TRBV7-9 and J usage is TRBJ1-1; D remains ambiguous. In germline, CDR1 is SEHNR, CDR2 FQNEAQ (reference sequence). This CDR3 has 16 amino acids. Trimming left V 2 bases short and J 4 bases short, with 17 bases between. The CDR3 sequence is CASSLLGRSLGTEAFF. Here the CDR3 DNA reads TGTGCCAGCAGCTTATTAGGAAGGTCCCTGGGCACTGAAGCTTTCTTT.

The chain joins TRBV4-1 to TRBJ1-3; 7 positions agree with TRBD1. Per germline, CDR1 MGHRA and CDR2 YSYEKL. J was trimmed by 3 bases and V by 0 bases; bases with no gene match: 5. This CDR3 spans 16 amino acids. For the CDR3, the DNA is TGCGCCAGCAGCCAAGAGGAGGGGGCCAATGGAAACACCATATATTTT. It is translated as CASSQEEGANGNTIYF.

CDR3 sequence (DNA): TGTGCCAGCAGCCCCGGAGGTCTCTACGAGCAGTACTTC. Translation gives CASSPGGLYEQYF. The rearrangement joins TRBV9 to TRBJ2-7, with D perhaps TRBD2 (5 bases). Per the germline V gene, CDR1 is SGDLS and CDR2 is YYNGEE. The CDR3 consists of 13 residues. V lost 4 bases to trimming and J lost 3 bases, with 11 bases between them.

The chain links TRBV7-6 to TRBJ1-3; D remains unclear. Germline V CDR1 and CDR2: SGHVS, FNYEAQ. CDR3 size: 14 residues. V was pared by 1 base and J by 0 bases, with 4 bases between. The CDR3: CASSLGFSGNTIYF. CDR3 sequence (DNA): TGTGCCAGCAGCTTAGGTTTCTCTGGAAACACCATATATTTT.

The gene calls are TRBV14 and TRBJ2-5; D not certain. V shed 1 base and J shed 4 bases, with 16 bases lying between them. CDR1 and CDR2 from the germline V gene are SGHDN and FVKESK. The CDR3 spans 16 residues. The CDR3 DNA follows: TGTGCCAGCAGCCAAGGGATCCCTGGTAGGGTAGAGACCCAGTACTTC. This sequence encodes CASSQGIPGRVETQYF.

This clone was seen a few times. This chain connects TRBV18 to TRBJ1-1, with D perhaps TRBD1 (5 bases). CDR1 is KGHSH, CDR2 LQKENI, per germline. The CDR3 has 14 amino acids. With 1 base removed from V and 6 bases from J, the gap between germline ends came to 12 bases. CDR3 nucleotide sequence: TGTGCCAGCTCACCACAGGGGTTCGACGCTGAAGCTTTCTTT. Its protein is CASSPQGFDAEAFF. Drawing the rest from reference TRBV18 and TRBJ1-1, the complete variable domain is NAGVMQNPRHLVRRRGQEARLRCSPMKGHSHVYWYRQLPEEGLKFMVYLQKENIIDESGMPKERFSAEFPKEGPSILRIQQVVRGDSAAYFCASSPQGFDAEAFFGQGTRLTVV.

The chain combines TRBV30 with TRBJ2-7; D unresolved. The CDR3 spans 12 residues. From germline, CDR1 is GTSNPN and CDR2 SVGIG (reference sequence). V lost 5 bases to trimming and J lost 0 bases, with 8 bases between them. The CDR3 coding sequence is TGTGCCTGGGGTGGGATCTCCTACGAGCAGTACTTC. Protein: CAWGGISYEQYF.

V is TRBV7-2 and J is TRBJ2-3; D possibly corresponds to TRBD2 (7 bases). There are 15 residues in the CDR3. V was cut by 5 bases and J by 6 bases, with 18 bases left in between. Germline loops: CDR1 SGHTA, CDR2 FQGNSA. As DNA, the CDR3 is TGTGCCAGCAGCCCGGACCCCGCGGGGGCGGATACGCAGTATTTT. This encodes CASSPDPAGADTQYF.

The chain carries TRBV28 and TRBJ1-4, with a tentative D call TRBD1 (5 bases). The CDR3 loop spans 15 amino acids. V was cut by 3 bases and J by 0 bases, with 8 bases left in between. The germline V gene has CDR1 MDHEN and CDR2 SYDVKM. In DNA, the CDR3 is TGTGCCAGCAGTTTTGCCAGGGCAACTAATGAAAAACTGTTTTTT. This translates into CASSFARATNEKLFF.

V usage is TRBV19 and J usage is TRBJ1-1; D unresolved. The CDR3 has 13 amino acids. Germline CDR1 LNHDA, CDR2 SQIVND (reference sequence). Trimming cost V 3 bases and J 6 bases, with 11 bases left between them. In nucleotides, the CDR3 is TGTGCCAGTAGTATTTCTCGGGTTTCTGAAGCTTTCTTT. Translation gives CASSISRVSEAFF.

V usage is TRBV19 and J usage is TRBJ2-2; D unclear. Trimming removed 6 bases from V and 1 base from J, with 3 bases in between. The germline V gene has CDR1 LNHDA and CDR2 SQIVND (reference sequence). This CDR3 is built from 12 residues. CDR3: CASRKNTGELFF. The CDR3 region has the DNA TGTGCCAGTAGAAAGAACACCGGGGAGCTGTTTTTT.

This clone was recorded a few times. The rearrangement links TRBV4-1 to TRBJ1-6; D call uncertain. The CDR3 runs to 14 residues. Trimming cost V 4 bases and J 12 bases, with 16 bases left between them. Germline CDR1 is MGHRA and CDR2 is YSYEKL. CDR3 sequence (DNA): TGCGCCAGCAGCCCCCATGAAAATCCGGTACCCCTCCACTTT. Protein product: CASSPHENPVPLHF.

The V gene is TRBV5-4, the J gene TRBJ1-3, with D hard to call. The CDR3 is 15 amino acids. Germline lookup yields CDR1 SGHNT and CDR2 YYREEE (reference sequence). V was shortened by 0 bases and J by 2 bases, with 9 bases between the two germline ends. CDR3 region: CASSLGVGPGNTIYF. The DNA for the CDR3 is TGTGCCAGCAGCTTGGGCGTGGGCCCTGGAAACACCATATATTTT. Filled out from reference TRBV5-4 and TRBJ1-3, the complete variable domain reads ETGVTQSPTHLIKTRGQQVTLRCSSQSGHNTVSWYQQALGQGPQFIFQYYREEENGRGNFPPRFSGLQFPNYSSELNVNALELDDSALYLCASSLGVGPGNTIYFGEGSWLTVV.

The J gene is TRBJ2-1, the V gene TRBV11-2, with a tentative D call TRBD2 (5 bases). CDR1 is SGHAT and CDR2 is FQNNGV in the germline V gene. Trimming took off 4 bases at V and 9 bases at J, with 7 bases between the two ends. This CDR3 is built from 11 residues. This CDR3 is CASSYAGEQFF. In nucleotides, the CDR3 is TGTGCCAGCAGCTATGCGGGTGAGCAGTTCTTC. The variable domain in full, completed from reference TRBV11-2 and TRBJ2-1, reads EAGVAQSPRYKIIEKRQSVAFWCNPISGHATLYWYQQILGQGPKLLIQFQNNGVVDDSQLPKDRFSAERLKGVDSTLKIQPAKLEDSAVYLCASSYAGEQFFGPGTRLTVL.

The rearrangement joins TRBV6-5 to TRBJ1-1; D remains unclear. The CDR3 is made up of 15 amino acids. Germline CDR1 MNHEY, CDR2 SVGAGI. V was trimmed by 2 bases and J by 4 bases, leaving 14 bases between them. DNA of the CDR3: TGTGCCAGCAGTTACCCGTCAGACTCGGCCACTGAAGCTTTCTTT. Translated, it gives CASSYPSDSATEAFF.

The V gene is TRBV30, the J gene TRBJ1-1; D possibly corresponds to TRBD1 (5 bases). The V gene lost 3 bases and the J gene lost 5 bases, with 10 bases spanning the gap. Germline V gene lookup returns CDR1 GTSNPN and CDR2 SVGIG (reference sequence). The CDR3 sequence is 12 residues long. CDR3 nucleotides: TGTGCCTGGAGAAGGGGTTCGACTGAAGCTTTCTTT. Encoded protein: CAWRRGSTEAFF.

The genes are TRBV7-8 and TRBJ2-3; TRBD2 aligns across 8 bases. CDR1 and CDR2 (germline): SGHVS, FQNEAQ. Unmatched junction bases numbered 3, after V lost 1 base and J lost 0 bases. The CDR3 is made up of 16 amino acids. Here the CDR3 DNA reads TGTGCCAGCAGCTTAGAGCGGGGGCCCAGCACAGATACGCAGTATTTT. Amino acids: CASSLERGPSTDTQYF.

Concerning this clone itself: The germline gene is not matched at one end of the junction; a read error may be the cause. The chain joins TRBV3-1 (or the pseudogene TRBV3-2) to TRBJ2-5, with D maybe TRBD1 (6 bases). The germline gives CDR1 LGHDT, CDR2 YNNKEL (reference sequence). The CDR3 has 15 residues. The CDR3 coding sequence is TGTGCCAGCAGCCTAAACTTAATGACAGGAGAGGCCCAGTACTTC. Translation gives CASSLNLMTGEAQYF.

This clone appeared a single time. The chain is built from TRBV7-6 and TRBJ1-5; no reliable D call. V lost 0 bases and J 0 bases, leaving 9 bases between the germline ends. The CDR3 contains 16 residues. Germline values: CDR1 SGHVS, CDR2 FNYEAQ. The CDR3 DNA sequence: TGTGCCAGCAGCTTAGCACCATACGATAGCAATCAGCCCCAGCATTTT. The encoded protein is CASSLAPYDSNQPQHF.

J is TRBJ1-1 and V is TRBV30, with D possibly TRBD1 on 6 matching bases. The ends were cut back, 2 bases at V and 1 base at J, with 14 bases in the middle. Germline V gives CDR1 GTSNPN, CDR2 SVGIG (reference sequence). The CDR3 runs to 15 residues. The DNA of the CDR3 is TGTGCCTGGAGTTTGGGGGGCAGCCCGAACACTGAAGCTTTCTTT. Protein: CAWSLGGSPNTEAFF.

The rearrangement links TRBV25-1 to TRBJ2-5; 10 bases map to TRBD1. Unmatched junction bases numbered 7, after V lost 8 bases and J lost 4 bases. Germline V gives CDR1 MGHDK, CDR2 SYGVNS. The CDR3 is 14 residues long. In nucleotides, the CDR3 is TGTGCCAGCGGCCCGGGACAGGGGAGAGAGACCCAGTACTTC. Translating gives CASGPGQGRETQYF. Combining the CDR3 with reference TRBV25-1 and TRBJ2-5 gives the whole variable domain EADIYQTPRYLVIGTGKKITLECSQTMGHDKMYWYQQDPGMELHLIHYSYGVNSTEKGDLSSESTVSRIRTEHFPLTLESARPSHTSQYLCASGPGQGRETQYFGPGTRLLVL.

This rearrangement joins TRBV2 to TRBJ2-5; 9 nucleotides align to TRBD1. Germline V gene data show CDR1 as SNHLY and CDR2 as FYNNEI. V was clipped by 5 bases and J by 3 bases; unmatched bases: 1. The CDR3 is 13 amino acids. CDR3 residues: CASSRDREETQYF. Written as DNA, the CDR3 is TGTGCCAGCAGTAGGGACAGGGAAGAGACCCAGTACTTC.

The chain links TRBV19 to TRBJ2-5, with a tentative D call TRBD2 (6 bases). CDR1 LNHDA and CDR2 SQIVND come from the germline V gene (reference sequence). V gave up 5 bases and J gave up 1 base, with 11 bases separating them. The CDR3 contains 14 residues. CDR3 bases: TGTGCCAGTAGTCGGGGGTTCACCCAAGAGACCCAGTACTTC. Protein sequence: CASSRGFTQETQYF.

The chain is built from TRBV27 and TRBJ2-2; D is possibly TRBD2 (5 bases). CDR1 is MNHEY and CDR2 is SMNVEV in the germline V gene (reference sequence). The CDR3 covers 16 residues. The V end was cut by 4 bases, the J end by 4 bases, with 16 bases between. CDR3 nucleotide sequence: TGTGCCAGCAGTTCCCATCATGAGGGATTCACCGGGGAGCTGTTTTTT. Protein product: CASSSHHEGFTGELFF.

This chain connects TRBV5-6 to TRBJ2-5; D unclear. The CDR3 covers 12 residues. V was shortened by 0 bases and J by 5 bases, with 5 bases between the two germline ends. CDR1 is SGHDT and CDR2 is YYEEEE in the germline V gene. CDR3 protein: CASSLAWETQYF. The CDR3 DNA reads TGTGCCAGCAGCTTGGCCTGGGAGACCCAGTACTTC.

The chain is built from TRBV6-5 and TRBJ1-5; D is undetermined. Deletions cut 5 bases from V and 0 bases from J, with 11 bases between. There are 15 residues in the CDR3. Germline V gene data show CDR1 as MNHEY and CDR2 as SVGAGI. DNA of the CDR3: TGTGCCAGCAGTCAACTAGGGAATAGCAATCAGCCCCAGCATTTT. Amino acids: CASSQLGNSNQPQHF.

CDR3 protein: CAIESRGTQYF. The CDR3 region has the DNA TGTGCCATTGAGTCGCGCGGTACGCAGTATTTT. The chain carries TRBV30 and TRBJ2-3; D is unclear. V lost 8 bases and J lost 8, with 14 bases in between. The germline gives CDR1 GTSNPN, CDR2 SVGIG (reference sequence). The CDR3 covers 11 residues. Full variable domain (rest looked up from reference TRBV30 and TRBJ2-3): SQTIHQWPATLVQPVGSPLSLECTVEGTSNPNLYWYRQAAGRGLQLLFYSVGIGQISSEVPQNLSASRPQDRQFILSSKKLLLSDSGFYLCAIESRGTQYFGPGTRLTVL.

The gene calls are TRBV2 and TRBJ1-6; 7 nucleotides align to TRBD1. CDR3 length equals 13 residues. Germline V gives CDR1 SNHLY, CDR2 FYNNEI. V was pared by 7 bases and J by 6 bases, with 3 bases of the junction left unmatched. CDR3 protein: CASTTGVNSPLHF. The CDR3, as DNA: TGTGCCAGCACCACAGGGGTTAATTCACCCCTCCACTTT.

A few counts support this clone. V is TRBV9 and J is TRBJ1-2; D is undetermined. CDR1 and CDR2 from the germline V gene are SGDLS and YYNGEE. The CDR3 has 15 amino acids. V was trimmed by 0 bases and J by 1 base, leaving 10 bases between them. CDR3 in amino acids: CASSVGSTNNYGYTF. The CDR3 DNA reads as TGTGCCAGCAGCGTAGGATCGACAAATAACTATGGCTACACCTTC.